The 6 T cell receptor beta chains below come from one sample, sequenced in a study of response to subunit inactivated influenza vaccine (dated by TCRdb to 2016 to 2019). The library came from RT-PCR. TCRdb records Illumina HiSeq 2500 as the sequencer. TCRdb trimmed public reads at Q25 via fastp, called clones via MiXCR and kept in-frame beta chains. Duplicate CDR3 protein sequences are folded into a single record with the most common DNA and genes. The sample records approximately 530,000 distinct CDR3 sequences, 7.6% of which are singletons. 10% to 15% of the sample is taken by the ten largest. The sample consisted of PBMCs from blood, taken around 25 months after vaccination. These receptors came from a man aged 45-69 years who received an inactivated influenza vaccine. Donor details come from another sample of the same person, matched by shared clones.

This clonotype was picked up many times. This sequence joins TRBV5-5 and TRBJ1-4; D gene ambiguous. V was clipped by 2 bases and J by 0 bases, with 5 bases between them. There are 14 residues in the CDR3. Germline loops: CDR1 SGHKS, CDR2 YYEKEE (reference sequence). The CDR3 protein is CASSLDATNEKLFF. CDR3 bases: TGTGCCAGCAGCTTAGATGCAACTAATGAAAAACTGTTTTTT.

The rearrangement joins TRBV20-1 to TRBJ1-3; D is perhaps TRBD1 (5 bases). The CDR3 totals 13 residues. Germline assignment: CDR1 DFQATT and CDR2 SNEGSKA (reference sequence). V lost 5 bases to trimming and J lost 7 bases, with 15 bases between them. Here the CDR3 DNA reads TGCAGTGCTGATGACTCCCGGGGCAACACCATATATTTT. Encoded protein: CSADDSRGNTIYF.

The chain combines TRBV20-1 with TRBJ2-7, with D possibly matching TRBD2 (5 bases). CDR1 DFQATT and CDR2 SNEGSKA come from the germline V gene (reference sequence). V was trimmed by 2 bases and J by 6 bases, leaving 14 bases between them. The CDR3 totals 13 residues. In nucleotides, the CDR3 is TGCAGTGCTAGATTACGGGGAAAGGTCGAGCAGTACTTC. This gives the protein CSARLRGKVEQYF.

V and J are TRBV28 and TRBJ2-3; perhaps TRBD1 as D (6 bases). V was pared by 7 bases and J by 0 bases, with 17 bases between. CDR1 and CDR2 from the germline V gene are MDHEN and SYDVKM. This CDR3 is built from 16 residues. The CDR3, as DNA: TGTGCCAGCACCCTGGGGGCAGAGTCTAGCACAGATACGCAGTATTTT. Protein product: CASTLGAESSTDTQYF.

Ten or more counts support this clonotype. The chain combines TRBV29-1 with TRBJ2-1; D is undetermined. Trimming left V 4 bases short and J 6 bases short, with 13 bases between. From germline, CDR1 is SQVTM and CDR2 ANQGSEA. This CDR3 has 13 residues. The CDR3 sequence: CSVVGPPGNEQFF. The CDR3, as DNA: TGCAGCGTTGTGGGCCCTCCGGGCAATGAGCAGTTCTTC.

This clonotype came up a few times. The rearrangement uses TRBV18 and TRBJ2-3; D might be TRBD2 (5 bases). Trimming cost V 5 bases and J 4 bases, with 25 bases left between them. The CDR3 has 18 amino acids. CDR1 KGHSH and CDR2 LQKENI come from the germline V gene. The CDR3 DNA follows: TGTGCCAGCTCAGCAACCCCGGGATCCCAGATCAAGGCAGATACGCAGTATTTT. It codes for CASSATPGSQIKADTQYF.